A single T cell receptor beta chain is shown here with its context. Its target is unknown. The record originates from a study of cytomegalovirus exposure and HLA in healthy donors. Broader study findings: Researchers reported that a few CMV-associated chains were confirmed in vitro as CMV antigen-specific. The investigators catalogued 150 to 200 TCR beta chains as cytomegalovirus-associated.

The CDR3 length is 12 residues. Trimming cost V 9 bases and J 8 bases; bases outside gene matches: 4. The germline V gene has CDR1 MDHEN and CDR2 SYDVKM. The repertoire was sequenced with immunoSEQ multiplex PCR; TCRdb's copy has only in-frame clones and lacks some. The sample consists of around 110,000 clones, around 89% of them appearing once. The chain carries TRBV28 and TRBJ1-6; TRBD1 matches 7 bases. The sample comprised PBMCs. The sequence came from a woman under 30 in good health and CMV-seropositive. The DNA of the CDR3 is TGTGCCAGTTCGACAGGGTATTCACCCCTCCACTTT. Translated, it gives CASSTGYSPLHF.